The 26 T cell receptor beta chains in this list originate from one sample, sequenced in a study of blood T cell repertoires in COVID-19. Clones were sequenced by immunoSEQ multiplex PCR, and TCRdb holds only the in-frame ones, with some missing. The sample carries about 280,000 clones, more than 80% recorded once. The sequencing input was PBMCs or T cells enriched from blood (not recorded which). The receptors stem from a woman between 25 and 40 years old with acute COVID-19.

This chain joins TRBV25-1 and TRBJ2-2; 12 bases are shared with TRBD2. Trimming at V came to 6 bases and at J to 7 bases, leaving 12 bases not matched to a gene. The CDR3 loop spans 17 amino acids. CDR1 and CDR2 from the germline V gene are MGHDK and SYGVNS. The CDR3 bases are TGTGCCAGCAGGGCTAGCGGGAGGGTTTTCACGGGCGGGGAGCTGTTTTTT. It codes for CASRASGRVFTGGELFF.

The chain uses TRBV3-1 (or the pseudogene TRBV3-2) and TRBJ2-3; 7 nucleotides align to TRBD2. Losses at the gene ends were 0 bases for V and 8 bases for J; bases not matched to a gene: 8. The CDR3 spans 15 residues. The germline V gene encodes CDR1 LGHDT and CDR2 YNNKEL (reference sequence). This chain's CDR3 is CASSQDTAGAGTQYF. The CDR3 DNA sequence: TGTGCCAGCAGCCAAGATACCGCGGGAGCCGGTACGCAGTATTTT.

V gene TRBV27 combines with J gene TRBJ1-6; D not resolved. The CDR3 is 15 amino acids. Per germline, CDR1 MNHEY and CDR2 SMNVEV (reference sequence). With 0 bases removed from V and 0 bases from J, the gap between germline ends came to 3 bases. The CDR3 DNA sequence: TGTGCCAGCAGTTTATCCGGCTCCTATAATTCACCCCTCCACTTT. This codes for CASSLSGSYNSPLHF.

V is TRBV7-8 and J is TRBJ1-2; D not certain. This CDR3 has 13 residues. Looked up from germline, CDR1 is SGHVS and CDR2 is FQNEAQ. Trimming shortened V by 1 base and J by 6 bases, and 9 bases separated the two germline ends. The CDR3 DNA is TGTGCCAGCAGCTTAGGCCCCAGTGATGGCTACACCTTC. Translating gives CASSLGPSDGYTF.

In the case of this clone: The same CDR3 arises from other DNA sequences in this sample as well. The chain combines TRBV3-1 (or the pseudogene TRBV3-2) with TRBJ2-7, with D possibly matching TRBD1 (6 bases). V lost 2 bases, J lost 4 bases, and 6 bases lay in between. The CDR3 is 12 amino acids. Germline V CDR1 and CDR2: LGHDT, YNNKEL (reference sequence). The CDR3 DNA reads TGTGCCAGCAGCCAAACAGGGTACGAGCAGTACTTC. Amino acid sequence: CASSQTGYEQYF.

This chain joins TRBV3-1 (or the pseudogene TRBV3-2) and TRBJ2-7; D may be TRBD2 (6 bases). Germline V gene lookup returns CDR1 LGHDT and CDR2 YNNKEL (reference sequence). This CDR3 region has 15 residues. Trimming left V 0 bases short and J 2 bases short, with 11 bases between. The chain's CDR3 is CASSQDRSSAYEQYF. CDR3 bases: TGTGCCAGCAGCCAAGATAGGTCTAGCGCCTACGAGCAGTACTTC.

V usage is TRBV28 and J usage is TRBJ2-7; no clear D gene. Germline V gene data show CDR1 as MDHEN and CDR2 as SYDVKM. With 5 bases removed from V and 3 bases from J, the gap between germline ends came to 17 bases. The CDR3 runs 15 residues. CDR3 amino acids: CASSNFDTSLYEQYF. The CDR3 DNA is TGTGCCAGCAGTAACTTCGACACCTCCCTCTACGAGCAGTACTTC.

The chain employs TRBV5-1 and TRBJ2-1; TRBD2 is a possible D gene (6 bases). V gave up 6 bases and J gave up 7 bases, with 14 bases separating them. The CDR3 has 13 residues. CDR1 and CDR2 from the germline V gene are SGHRS and YFSETQ. CDR3: CASTVEGGNEQFF. CDR3 nucleotides: TGCGCCAGCACGGTGGAGGGTGGGAATGAGCAGTTCTTC. The variable domain in full, completed from reference TRBV5-1 and TRBJ2-1, reads KAGVTQTPRYLIKTRGQQVTLSCSPISGHRSVSWYQQTPGQGLQFLFEYFSETQRNKGNFPGRFSGRQFSNSRSEMNVSTLELGDSALYLCASTVEGGNEQFFGPGTRLTVL.

This sequence joins TRBV9 and TRBJ2-4; the D is unclear. The CDR3 consists of 17 residues. Germline V gene lookup returns CDR1 SGDLS and CDR2 YYNGEE. Trimming took off 4 bases at V and 0 bases at J, with 17 bases between the two ends. The CDR3 loop is CASSPRRLLLAKNIQYF. The DNA of the CDR3 is TGTGCCAGCAGCCCAAGACGACTGTTGCTAGCCAAAAACATTCAGTACTTC.

This clone was picked up one time. The chain joins TRBV11-3 to TRBJ2-1; 8 nucleotides match TRBD1. The CDR3 extends over 16 amino acids. Germline values: CDR1 SGHNT, CDR2 YENEEA. V dropped 3 bases and J dropped 1; count of bases not matched to a gene: 5. The CDR3 reads CASSLDRAVSYNEQFF. In DNA form, the CDR3 reads TGTGCCAGCAGCTTGGACAGGGCGGTTTCCTACAATGAGCAGTTCTTC.

V gene TRBV12-3 or TRBV12-4 combines with J gene TRBJ1-2; the D is unclear. The ends were cut back, 10 bases at V and 4 bases at J, with 16 bases in the middle. CDR3 length: 13 amino acids. The DNA for the CDR3 is TGTGCCAACGGTTCCCCGGGAGGCTATGGCTACACCTTC. Translation gives CANGSPGGYGYTF.

The rearrangement links TRBV28 to TRBJ1-2, with 8 positions matching TRBD1. Trimming removed 5 bases from V and 7 bases from J; junction bases left unmatched: 12. Germline CDR1 reads MDHEN; CDR2 reads SYDVKM. This CDR3 is built from 15 residues. The CDR3 loop is CASSISDRGGPGYTF. CDR3 sequence (DNA): TGTGCCAGCAGTATCTCCGACAGGGGAGGTCCTGGCTACACCTTC.

This rearrangement joins TRBV10-3 to TRBJ1-5; 7 bases match TRBD1. V trimming: 2 bases; J trimming: 5 bases; junction bases outside the gene matches: 6. CDR1 ENHRY and CDR2 SYGVKD come from the germline V gene. CDR3 length: 15 residues. The DNA for the CDR3 is TGTGCCATCAGTGAGGCGGACAGGAATTATCAGCCCCAGCATTTT. Amino acid sequence: CAISEADRNYQPQHF.

This chain links TRBV25-1 with TRBJ2-7; D gene unclear. Germline V CDR1 and CDR2: MGHDK, SYGVNS. Trimming shortened V by 6 bases and J by 0 bases, and 15 bases separated the two germline ends. The CDR3 is 15 amino acids. For the CDR3, the DNA is TGTGCCAGCAGCCTCGCCGGCGGCACCTCCTACGAGCAGTACTTC. Amino acid sequence: CASSLAGGTSYEQYF.

The chain links TRBV10-3 to TRBJ2-5; 9 bases are a match to TRBD2. CDR1 is ENHRY, CDR2 SYGVKD, per germline. V shed 4 bases, J shed 1 base, and the junction held 16 bases outside the gene matches. The CDR3 sequence is 19 residues long. CDR3 coding DNA: TGTGCCATCAGTGTACAGGGTGGGTGGCCTAGCGGGACCCAAGAGACCCAGTACTTC. Its protein is CAISVQGGWPSGTQETQYF.

This clone was picked up a small number of times. The chain carries TRBV4-1 and TRBJ2-2, with a tentative D call TRBD1 (6 bases). The CDR3 spans 16 residues. CDR1 is MGHRA and CDR2 is YSYEKL in the germline V gene. V lost 1 base and J 3 bases, leaving 12 bases between the germline ends. CDR3 nucleotides: TGCGCCAGCAGCCAAGGCTCGGGACAAGACACCGGGGAGCTGTTTTTT. Amino acids: CASSQGSGQDTGELFF.

The rearrangement links TRBV7-2 to TRBJ1-2; 8 bases map to TRBD1. The CDR3 has 14 amino acids. V lost 5 bases and J lost 8; bases outside the gene matches: 10. Germline V gene sequence: CDR1 SGHTA, CDR2 FQGNSA. CDR3 sequence reads: CASSGGTGGRGYTF. In DNA, the CDR3 is TGTGCCAGCAGCGGGGGAACAGGGGGAAGGGGCTACACCTTC.

This clone came up once. V usage is TRBV3-1 (or the pseudogene TRBV3-2) and J usage is TRBJ2-3, with D perhaps matching TRBD1 (5 bases). The CDR3 has 15 amino acids. The ends were cut back, 0 bases at V and 2 bases at J, with 9 bases in the middle. Germline CDR1 is LGHDT and CDR2 is YNNKEL (reference sequence). CDR3: CASSQDGHYTDTQYF. DNA of the CDR3: TGTGCCAGCAGCCAAGATGGACATTACACAGATACGCAGTATTTT.

J is TRBJ2-7 and V is TRBV7-9; tentatively, D is TRBD2 (5 bases). Germline V gene lookup returns CDR1 SEHNR and CDR2 FQNEAQ (reference sequence). The CDR3 is 13 amino acids. The V end lost 2 bases, the J end lost 3 bases, and 8 bases lay between the germline ends. The CDR3 nucleotides are TGTGCCAGCAGCTTATCGGGAAGCTACGAGCAGTACTTC. It yields the protein CASSLSGSYEQYF.

This clone has a single count. This chain connects TRBV4-1 to TRBJ2-2, with D maybe TRBD1 (5 bases). The CDR3 is 15 amino acids. CDR1 and CDR2 from the germline V gene are MGHRA and YSYEKL. Trimming left V 1 base short and J 1 base short, with 7 bases between. For the CDR3, the DNA is TGCGCCAGCAGCCAAGGAACAGGGAACACCGGGGAGCTGTTTTTT. Its translation is CASSQGTGNTGELFF.

In nucleotides, the CDR3 is TGCGCCAGCAGCCAAAGGGCCCTGCGGACTAGCGGGAGTCCAGATACGCAGTATTTT. Encoded protein: CASSQRALRTSGSPDTQYF. The rearrangement uses TRBV4-3 and TRBJ2-3; 13 nucleotides match TRBD2. The CDR3 spans 19 residues. The V gene's germline CDR1 is LGHNA and CDR2 YSLEER. V shed 2 bases and J 4 bases; nucleotides not matched to a gene: 12.

V usage is TRBV7-8 and J usage is TRBJ2-2; weak D call: TRBD1 (6 bases). The CDR3 is made up of 17 amino acids. Germline CDR1 and CDR2: SGHVS and FQNEAQ. Between the trimmed V and J ends, which lost 5 bases and 1 base, there was a span of 17 bases. The CDR3 DNA is TGTGCCAGCAGCCTGCGTGAGACAGGAATGAACACCGGGGAGCTGTTTTTT. It translates to CASSLRETGMNTGELFF.

The CDR3 DNA reads TGCGCCAGCAGCCCAGACCTTCAGGGACTAGCGGGGCGATTCCAAGAGACCCAGTACTTC. This encodes CASSPDLQGLAGRFQETQYF. The rearrangement links TRBV5-1 to TRBJ2-5, with TRBD2 matching over 13 bases. Germline V CDR1 and CDR2: SGHRS, YFSETQ. Trimming took 4 bases from V and 1 from J; bases not matched to a gene: 16. The CDR3 spans 20 residues.

V and J are TRBV27 and TRBJ2-2; 8 bases are shared with TRBD2. Germline V gene lookup returns CDR1 MNHEY and CDR2 SMNVEV (reference sequence). V gave up 5 bases and J gave up 5 bases; unmatched junction bases: 10. The length of the CDR3 is 16 residues. CDR3 protein: CASSHVGLAGTGELFF. The CDR3 DNA is TGTGCCAGCAGTCACGTGGGGTTAGCGGGAACCGGGGAGCTGTTTTTT.

The chain links TRBV28 to TRBJ1-2; TRBD1 matches at 7 bases. The CDR3 contains 14 residues. V trimming: 3 bases; J trimming: 8 bases; junction bases outside the gene matches: 9. The germline V gene has CDR1 MDHEN and CDR2 SYDVKM. The chain's CDR3 is CASSFGLTGRGYTF. For the CDR3, the DNA is TGTGCCAGCAGTTTTGGTCTGACAGGGCGAGGCTACACCTTC.

In DNA form, the CDR3 reads TGTGCCTGGAGTCGGACATTCGTTGGTACAGATACGCAGTATTTT. Its translation is CAWSRTFVGTDTQYF. The V and J genes are TRBV30 and TRBJ2-3; D is perhaps TRBD1 (5 bases). Trimming stripped 2 bases from V and 3 bases from J, with 15 bases between. The germline CDR1 and CDR2 sequences are GTSNPN and SVGIG (reference sequence). The CDR3 has 15 residues.